The 3 T cell receptor beta chains presented below share a single source sample, sequenced in a study of cytomegalovirus exposure and HLA in healthy donors (dated by TCRdb to the late 2010s). The method was the immunoSEQ multiplex PCR assay. The multiplex PCR relied on a mix of 60 forward primers for TCR Vbeta segments and 13 reverse primers for TCR Jbeta segments. TCRdb holds this immuneACCESS table with in-frame rearrangements only. Some clones are missing; in checked studies, unresolved V genes explain under half, and the rest has no known cause. The sample records just under 95,000 clones, over 70% of which are singletons. Approximately 7.4% of the sample belongs to the ten largest clones. The sample taken for sequencing was PBMCs. These receptors originate from a man aged 50-59 years in good health and CMV-seropositive.

This clone came up once. Other DNA variants within this sample encode the same CDR3. This chain links TRBV5-1 with TRBJ1-2; no definite D call. The CDR3 runs 14 residues. From germline, CDR1 is SGHRS and CDR2 YFSETQ. Trimming shortened V by 0 bases and J by 0 bases, and 6 bases separated the two germline ends. The CDR3 nucleotides are TGCGCCAGCAGCTTGGGGCAGGCTAACTATGGCTACACCTTC. Translation gives CASSLGQANYGYTF. The complete variable domain, with remaining parts taken from reference TRBV5-1 and TRBJ1-2, reads KAGVTQTPRYLIKTRGQQVTLSCSPISGHRSVSWYQQTPGQGLQFLFEYFSETQRNKGNFPGRFSGRQFSNSRSEMNVSTLELGDSALYLCASSLGQANYGYTFGSGTRLTVV.

The V and J genes are TRBV10-3 and TRBJ1-1; D not resolved. V was clipped by 3 bases and J by 2 bases, with 7 bases between them. The CDR3 is 13 residues long. CDR1 and CDR2 from the germline V gene are ENHRY and SYGVKD. The DNA of the CDR3 is TGTGCCATCAGTGAAATACAAAACACTGAAGCTTTCTTT. This codes for CAISEIQNTEAFF.

V gene TRBV5-5 combines with J gene TRBJ2-7; 15 nucleotides line up with TRBD2. Germline lookup yields CDR1 SGHKS and CDR2 YYEKEE (reference sequence). The CDR3 is 16 residues long. J was trimmed by 5 bases and V by 5 bases; bases with no gene match: 8. Here the CDR3 reads CASRRTSGGVLDEQYF. CDR3 coding DNA: TGTGCCAGCAGAAGGACTAGCGGGGGGGTCTTGGACGAGCAGTACTTC.